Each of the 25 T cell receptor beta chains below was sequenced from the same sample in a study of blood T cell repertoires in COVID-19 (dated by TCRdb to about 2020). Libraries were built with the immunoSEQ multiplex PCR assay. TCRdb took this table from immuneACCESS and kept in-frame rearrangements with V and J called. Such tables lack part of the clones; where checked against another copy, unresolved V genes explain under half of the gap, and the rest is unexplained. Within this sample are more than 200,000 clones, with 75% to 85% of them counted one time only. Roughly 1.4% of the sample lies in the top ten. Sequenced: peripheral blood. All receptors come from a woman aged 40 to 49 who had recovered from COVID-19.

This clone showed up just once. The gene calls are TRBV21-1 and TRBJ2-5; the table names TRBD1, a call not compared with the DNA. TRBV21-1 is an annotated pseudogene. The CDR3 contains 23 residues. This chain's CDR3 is CASSIPEDREHLPGLSPQETQYF. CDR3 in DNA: TGTGCCAGCAGCATCCCCGAGGACAGGGAGCATCTTCCAGGACTTTCCCCTCAAGAGACCCAGTACTTC.

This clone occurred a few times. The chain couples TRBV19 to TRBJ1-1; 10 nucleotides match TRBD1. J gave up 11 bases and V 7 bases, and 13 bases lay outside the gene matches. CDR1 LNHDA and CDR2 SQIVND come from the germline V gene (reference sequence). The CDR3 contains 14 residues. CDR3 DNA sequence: TGTGCCAGTAAACTGGACAGGGGGAAGGGTGCGGCTTTCTTT. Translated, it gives CASKLDRGKGAAFF. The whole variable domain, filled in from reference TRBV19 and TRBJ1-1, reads DGGITQSPKYLFRKEGQNVTLSCEQNLNHDAMYWYRQDPGQGLRLIYYSQIVNDFQKGDIAEGYSVSREKKESFPLTVTSAQKNPTAFYLCASKLDRGKGAAFFGQGTRLTVV.

CDR3 bases: TGTGCCAGCAGATATCCTGGAAACACCATATATTTT. Residues: CASRYPGNTIYF. The chain recombines TRBV7-2 with TRBJ1-3, with D uncertain. CDR1 and CDR2 from the germline V gene are SGHTA and FQGNSA. The CDR3 runs 12 residues. The V end was cut by 6 bases, the J end by 2 bases, with 5 bases between.

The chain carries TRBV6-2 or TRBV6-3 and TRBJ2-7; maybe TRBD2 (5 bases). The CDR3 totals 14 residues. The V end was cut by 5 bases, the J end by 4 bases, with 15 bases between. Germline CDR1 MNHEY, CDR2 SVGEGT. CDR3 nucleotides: TGTGCCAGCAGTACCCGGCTACTAGGATACGAGCAGTACTTC. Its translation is CASSTRLLGYEQYF.

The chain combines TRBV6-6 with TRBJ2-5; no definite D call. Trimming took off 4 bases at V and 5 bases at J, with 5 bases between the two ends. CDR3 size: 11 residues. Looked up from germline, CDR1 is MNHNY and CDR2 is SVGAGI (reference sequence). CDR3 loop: CASSFGETQYF. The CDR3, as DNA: TGTGCCAGCAGTTTTGGCGAGACCCAGTACTTC.

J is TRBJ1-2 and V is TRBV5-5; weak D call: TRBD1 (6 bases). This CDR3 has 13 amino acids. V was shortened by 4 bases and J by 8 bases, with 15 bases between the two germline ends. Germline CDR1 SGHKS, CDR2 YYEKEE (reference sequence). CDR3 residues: CASSHRVRDGYTF. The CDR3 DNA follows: TGTGCCAGCAGCCACAGGGTAAGGGACGGCTACACCTTC.

Written as DNA, the CDR3 is TGTGCCAGCAGTGGGGGTGACAGGGTAGTAACCCAGTACTTC. Translated, it gives CASSGGDRVVTQYF. The chain employs TRBV2 and TRBJ2-5, with 7 bases fitting TRBD1. Germline V gene sequence: CDR1 SNHLY, CDR2 FYNNEI. CDR3 size: 14 residues. Trimming took 4 bases from V and 8 from J; bases not matched to a gene: 10.

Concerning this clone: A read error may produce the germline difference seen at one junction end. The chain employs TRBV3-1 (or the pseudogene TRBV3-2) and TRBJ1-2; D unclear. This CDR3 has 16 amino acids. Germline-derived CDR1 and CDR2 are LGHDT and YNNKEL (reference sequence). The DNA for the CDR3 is TGTGCCAGCAGCCAAGATAGGAAACCTAATAGAAGCGGGTCTATCTTC. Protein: CASSQDRKPNRSGSIF.

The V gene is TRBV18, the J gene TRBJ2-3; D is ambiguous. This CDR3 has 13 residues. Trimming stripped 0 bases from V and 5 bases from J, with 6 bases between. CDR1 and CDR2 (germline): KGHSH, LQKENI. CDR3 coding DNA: TGTGCCAGCTCACCACCAACAATAGATACGCAGTATTTT. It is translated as CASSPPTIDTQYF.

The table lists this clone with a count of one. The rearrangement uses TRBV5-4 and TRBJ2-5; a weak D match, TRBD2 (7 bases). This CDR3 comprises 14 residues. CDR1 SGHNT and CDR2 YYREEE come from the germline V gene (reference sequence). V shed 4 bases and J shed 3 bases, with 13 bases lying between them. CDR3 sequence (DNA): TGTGCCAGCAGCACTACAGGGACTAAAGAGACCCAGTACTTC. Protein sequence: CASSTTGTKETQYF.

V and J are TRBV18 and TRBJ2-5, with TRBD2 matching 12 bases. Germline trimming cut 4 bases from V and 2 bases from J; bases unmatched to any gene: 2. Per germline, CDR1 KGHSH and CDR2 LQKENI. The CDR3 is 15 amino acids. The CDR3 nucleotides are TGTGCCAGCTCACTACTAGCGGGAGGACAAGAGACCCAGTACTTC. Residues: CASSLLAGGQETQYF.

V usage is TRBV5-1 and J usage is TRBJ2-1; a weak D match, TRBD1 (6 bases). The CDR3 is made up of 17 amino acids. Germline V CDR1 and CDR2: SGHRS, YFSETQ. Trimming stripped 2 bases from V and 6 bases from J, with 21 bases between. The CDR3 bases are TGCGCCAGCAGCTTCCCCCGGGGATGGGGGCAGGGCAATGAGCAGTTCTTC. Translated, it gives CASSFPRGWGQGNEQFF.

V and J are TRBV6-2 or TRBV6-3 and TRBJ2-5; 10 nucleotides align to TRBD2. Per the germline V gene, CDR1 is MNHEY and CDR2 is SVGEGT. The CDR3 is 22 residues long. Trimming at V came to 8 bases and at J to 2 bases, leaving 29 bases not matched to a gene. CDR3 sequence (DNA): TGTGCCAGCCGCCATACACCCCCCCTAGCGGGGGACACGAAGACCTTTCAAGAGACCCAGTACTTC. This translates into CASRHTPPLAGDTKTFQETQYF.

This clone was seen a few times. The CDR3 sequence: CASFGGNSYNSPLHF. The CDR3 region has the DNA TGTGCCAGCTTCGGGGGAAACTCCTATAATTCACCCCTCCACTTT. The chain employs TRBV2 and TRBJ1-6; perhaps TRBD1 as D (5 bases). CDR3 length: 15 residues. Trimming pared 8 bases from V and 0 bases from J, leaving 11 bases between. CDR1 and CDR2 (germline): SNHLY, FYNNEI.

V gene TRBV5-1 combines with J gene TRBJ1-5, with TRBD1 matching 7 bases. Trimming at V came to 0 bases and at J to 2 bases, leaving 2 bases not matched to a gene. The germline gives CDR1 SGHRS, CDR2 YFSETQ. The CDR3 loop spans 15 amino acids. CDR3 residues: CASSLAGTGNQPQHF. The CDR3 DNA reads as TGCGCCAGCAGCTTGGCCGGGACAGGCAATCAGCCCCAGCATTTT.

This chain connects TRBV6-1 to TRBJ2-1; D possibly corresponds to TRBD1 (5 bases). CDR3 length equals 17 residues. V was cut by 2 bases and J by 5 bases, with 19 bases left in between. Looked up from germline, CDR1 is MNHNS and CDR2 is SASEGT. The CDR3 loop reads CASSEIVGASSNNEQFF. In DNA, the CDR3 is TGTGCCAGCAGTGAAATCGTTGGGGCTAGTAGCAACAATGAGCAGTTCTTC.

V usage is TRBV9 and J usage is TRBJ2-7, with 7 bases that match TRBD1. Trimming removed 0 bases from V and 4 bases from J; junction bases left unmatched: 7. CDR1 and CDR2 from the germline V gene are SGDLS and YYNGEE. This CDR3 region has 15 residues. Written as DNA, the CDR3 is TGTGCCAGCAGCGTAGGGGACAGCGTTGGGTACGAGCAGTACTTC. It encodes CASSVGDSVGYEQYF. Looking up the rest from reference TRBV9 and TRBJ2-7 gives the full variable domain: DSGVTQTPKHLITATGQRVTLRCSPRSGDLSVYWYQQSLDQGLQFLIQYYNGEERAKGNILERFSAQQFPDLHSELNLSSLELGDSALYFCASSVGDSVGYEQYFGPGTRLTVT.

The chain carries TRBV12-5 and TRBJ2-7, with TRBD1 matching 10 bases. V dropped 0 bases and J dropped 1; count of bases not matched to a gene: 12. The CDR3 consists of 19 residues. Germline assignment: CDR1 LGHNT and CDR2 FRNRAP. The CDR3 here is CASGLVLGTGDGKSYEQYF. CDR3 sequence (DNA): TGTGCTAGTGGTTTGGTACTCGGGACAGGGGATGGGAAATCCTACGAGCAGTACTTC.

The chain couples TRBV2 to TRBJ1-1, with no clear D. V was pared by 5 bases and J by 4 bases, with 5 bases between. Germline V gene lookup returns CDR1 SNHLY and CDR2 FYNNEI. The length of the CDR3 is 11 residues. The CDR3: CASSTSTEAFF. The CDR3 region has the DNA TGTGCCAGCAGTACATCCACTGAAGCTTTCTTT.

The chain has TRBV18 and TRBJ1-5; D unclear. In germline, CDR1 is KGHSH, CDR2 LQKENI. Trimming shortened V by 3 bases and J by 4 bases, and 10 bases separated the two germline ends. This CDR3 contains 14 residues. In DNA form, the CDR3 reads TGTGCCAGCTCACCGAGTCGAGATAATCAGCCCCAGCATTTT. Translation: CASSPSRDNQPQHF.

The CDR3 DNA follows: TGTGCCAGCAGTTCCGCACCGGGACAGGGGAATGAAAAACTGTTTTTT. It codes for CASSSAPGQGNEKLFF. The V gene is TRBV6-2 or TRBV6-3, the J gene TRBJ1-4; TRBD1 aligns across 10 bases. J lost 5 bases, V lost 4 bases, and 7 bases had no gene match. Germline assignment: CDR1 MNHEY and CDR2 SVGEGT. The CDR3 totals 16 residues.

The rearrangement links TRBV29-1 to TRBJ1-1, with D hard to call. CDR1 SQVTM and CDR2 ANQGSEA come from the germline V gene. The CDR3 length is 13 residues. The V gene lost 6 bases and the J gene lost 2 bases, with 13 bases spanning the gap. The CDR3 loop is CSVGPSGNTEAFF. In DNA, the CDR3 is TGCAGCGTCGGACCCAGCGGAAACACTGAAGCTTTCTTT.

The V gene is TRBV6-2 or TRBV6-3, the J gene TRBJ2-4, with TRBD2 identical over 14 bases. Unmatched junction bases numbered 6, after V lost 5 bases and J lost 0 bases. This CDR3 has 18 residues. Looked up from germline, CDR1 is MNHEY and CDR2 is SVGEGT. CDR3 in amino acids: CASSPRTSGGIAKNIQYF. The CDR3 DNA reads TGTGCCAGCAGTCCCCGGACTAGCGGGGGGATAGCCAAAAACATTCAGTACTTC.

DNA of the CDR3: TGCGCCAGCAGCCCGGACAGGGTCACAGATACGCAGTATTTT. Residues: CASSPDRVTDTQYF. This sequence joins TRBV5-1 and TRBJ2-3, with TRBD1 matching 8 bases. The CDR3 is 14 residues long. The V gene's germline CDR1 is SGHRS and CDR2 YFSETQ. V shed 4 bases and J 2 bases; nucleotides not matched to a gene: 3.

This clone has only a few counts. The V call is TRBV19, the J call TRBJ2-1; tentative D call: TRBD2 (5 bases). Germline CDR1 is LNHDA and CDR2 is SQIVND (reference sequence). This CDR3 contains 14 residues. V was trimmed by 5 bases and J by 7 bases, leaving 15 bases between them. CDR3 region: CASSPFGLVNEQFF. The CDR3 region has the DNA TGTGCCAGTAGTCCTTTTGGACTGGTTAATGAGCAGTTCTTC.